Listed below are T cell receptor beta chains from one sample, sequenced in a study of cytomegalovirus exposure and HLA in healthy donors. Libraries were prepared by immunoSEQ multiplex PCR; TCRdb keeps only in-frame clonotypes and omits some of them. Of roughly 200,000 clones listed, more than 65% are singletons. Sequencing was carried out using PBMCs. These receptors were obtained from a man younger than 30 in good health and CMV-seronegative. Each CDR3 is given with its conserved first and last residue. A D gene is named only where the DNA matches it firmly. Clone sizes are given selectively: once, few, many, or a class where the clone is expanded.

TRBJ1-5 | TRBV10-3 | NA | NA | CAISESGGYDQPQHF | TGTGCCATCAGTGAGTCTGGCGGATACGATCAGCCCCAGCATTTT
TRBJ2-7 | TRBV6-1 | NA | once | CASRDTGTYLYEQYF | TGTGCCAGCAGGGATACAGGGACCTATCTCTACGAGCAGTACTTC
TRBJ2-3 | TRBV5-1 | NA | NA | CASSLAGLTDTQYF | TGCGCCAGCAGTCTGGCAGGGCTGACAGATACGCAGTATTTT
TRBJ2-3 | TRBV20-1 | TRBD2 | NA | CSAGLAHTQYF | TGCAGTGCGGGACTAGCACATACGCAGTATTTT
TRBJ1-1 | TRBV14 | NA | NA | CASRAQGWNTEAFF | TGTGCCAGCAGAGCGCAGGGATGGAACACTGAAGCTTTCTTT
TRBJ2-6 | TRBV25-1 | NA | few | CASSESHVLTF | TGTGCCAGCAGTGAAAGCCACGTCCTGACTTTC
TRBJ2-5 | TRBV19 | TRBD1 | NA | CASSWTGWGETQYF | TGTGCCAGTAGTTGGACAGGGTGGGGAGAGACCCAGTACTTC
TRBJ1-1 | TRBV7-6 | NA | NA | CASQSREGGGTEAFF | TGTGCCAGCCAATCGCGTGAGGGAGGGGGAACTGAAGCTTTCTTT
TRBJ2-1 | TRBV6-4 | TRBD2 | NA | CASGTSGSYNEQFF | TGTGCCAGCGGGACTAGCGGGAGTTACAATGAGCAGTTCTTC
TRBJ2-3 | TRBV9 | TRBD1 | NA | CASSVDGTGVDTQYF | TGTGCCAGCAGCGTAGACGGGACAGGGGTGGATACGCAGTATTTT